This TCR beta chain is from a study of radiotherapy plus CTLA-4 blockade in lung cancer. Whole-study context: The study recorded objective responses in 15% to 20% of patients and disease control in approximately 33%.

CDR1 and CDR2 from the germline V gene are SEHNR and FQNEAQ (reference sequence). The CDR3 totals 15 residues. V dropped 2 bases and J dropped 2 bases, with 10 bases sitting between them. Focal radiation plus CTLA-4 blockade with ipilimumab was administered to patients who had chemo-refractory metastatic non-small-cell lung cancer. Assay used: immunoSEQ multiplex PCR; TCRdb lists only in-frame clones, some missing. The sample has 55,000 to 65,000 clones; more than 70% are singletons. The V and J genes are TRBV7-9 and TRBJ2-1; a possible D gene is TRBD2 (5 bases). Sequences were derived from peripheral blood, sampled from a patient treated with radiotherapy plus ipilimumab. The origin of this receptor is a human donor with non-small cell lung cancer who had a complete response to radiotherapy plus ipilimumab. DNA for the CDR3: TGTGCCAGCAGCTTAAGCGGTGGGCCCTACAATGAGCAGTTCTTC. Translating it yields CASSLSGGPYNEQFF.